This T cell receptor beta chain is from a study of Graves' ophthalmopathy and Graves' hyperthyroidism. Study-wide background: Peripheral blood was collected at initial diagnosis, before any treatment.

Study observations and caveats: Cross-validated, the 13-signature model showed 87.88%/81.08% sensitivity/specificity, and 80%/75% in the test set. Blood repertoires reportedly contained most expanded thyroid clonotypes above 0.001 frequency.

RNA transcripts were the source from which TCR beta CDR3 regions were amplified. Second-round multiplex PCR came after a first-round RT-PCR that employed HTBI primers. TCRdb independently ran MiXCR on the multiplex PCR reads; one entry per CDR3 protein. This sample has 300,000 to 400,000 distinct CDR3 sequences; 15% to 20% occur once, and the top ten carry more than 9%. This clonotype was counted many times. Its antigen is undetermined. This CDR3 has 18 amino acids. The V segment lost 0 bases and the J segment 3 bases; nucleotides outside the gene matches: 9. CDR1 and CDR2 from the germline V gene are SGHTA and FQGNSA. Patients with other autoimmune diseases, uncontrolled infections, pregnancy or lactation were excluded.

Sequenced input: peripheral blood. The V call is TRBV7-2, the J call TRBJ2-7, with 12 nucleotides matching TRBD1. The clonotype comes from an adult man with Graves' ophthalmopathy. The chain's CDR3 is CASSLAPGTGGSIYEQYF. As DNA, the CDR3 is TGTGCCAGCAGCTTAGCCCCCGGGACAGGGGGCTCGATCTACGAGCAGTACTTC.